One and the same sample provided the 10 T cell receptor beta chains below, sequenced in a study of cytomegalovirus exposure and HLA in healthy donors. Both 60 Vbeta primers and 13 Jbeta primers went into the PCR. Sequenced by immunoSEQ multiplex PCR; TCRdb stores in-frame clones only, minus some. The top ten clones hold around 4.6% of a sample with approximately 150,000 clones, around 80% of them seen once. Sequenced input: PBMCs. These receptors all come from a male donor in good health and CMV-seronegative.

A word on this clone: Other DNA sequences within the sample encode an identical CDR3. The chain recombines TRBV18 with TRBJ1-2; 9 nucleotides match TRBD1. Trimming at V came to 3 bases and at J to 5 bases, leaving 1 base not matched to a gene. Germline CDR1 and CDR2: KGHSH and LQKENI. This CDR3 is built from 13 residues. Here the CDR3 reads CASSPDRGYGYTF. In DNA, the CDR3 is TGTGCCAGCTCACCCGACAGGGGGTATGGCTACACCTTC.

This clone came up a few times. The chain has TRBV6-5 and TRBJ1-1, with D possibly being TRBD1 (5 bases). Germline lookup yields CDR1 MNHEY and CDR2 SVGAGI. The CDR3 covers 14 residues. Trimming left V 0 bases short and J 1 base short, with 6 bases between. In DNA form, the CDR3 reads TGTGCCAGCAGTTACTCGACAGCGAACACTGAAGCTTTCTTT. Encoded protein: CASSYSTANTEAFF.

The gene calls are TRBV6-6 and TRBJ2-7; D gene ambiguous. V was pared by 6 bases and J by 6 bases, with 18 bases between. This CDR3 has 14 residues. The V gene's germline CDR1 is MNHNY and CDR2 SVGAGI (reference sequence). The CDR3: CASRRHADVGEQYF. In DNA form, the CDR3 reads TGTGCCAGCAGGAGACACGCAGATGTCGGCGAGCAGTACTTC.

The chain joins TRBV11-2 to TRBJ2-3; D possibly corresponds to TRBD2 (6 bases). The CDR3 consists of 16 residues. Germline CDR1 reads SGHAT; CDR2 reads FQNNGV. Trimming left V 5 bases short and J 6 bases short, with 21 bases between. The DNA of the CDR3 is TGTGCCAGCAGCAGATCCGGGAGCGGGCTCTCTGATACGCAGTATTTT. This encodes CASSRSGSGLSDTQYF. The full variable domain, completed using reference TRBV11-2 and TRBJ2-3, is EAGVAQSPRYKIIEKRQSVAFWCNPISGHATLYWYQQILGQGPKLLIQFQNNGVVDDSQLPKDRFSAERLKGVDSTLKIQPAKLEDSAVYLCASSRSGSGLSDTQYFGPGTRLTVL.

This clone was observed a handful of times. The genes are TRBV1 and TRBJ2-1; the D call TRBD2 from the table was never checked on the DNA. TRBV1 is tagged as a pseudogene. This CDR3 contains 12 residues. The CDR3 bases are TGCACCAGCAGCCCCCTCTGCAATGAGCAGTTCTTC. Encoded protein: CTSSPLCNEQFF.

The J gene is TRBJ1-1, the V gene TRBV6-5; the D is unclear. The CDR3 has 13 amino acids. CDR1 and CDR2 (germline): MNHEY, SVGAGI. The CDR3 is CASRPGSGAEAFF. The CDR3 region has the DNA TGTGCGAGCCGACCGGGAAGTGGGGCTGAAGCTTTCTTT.

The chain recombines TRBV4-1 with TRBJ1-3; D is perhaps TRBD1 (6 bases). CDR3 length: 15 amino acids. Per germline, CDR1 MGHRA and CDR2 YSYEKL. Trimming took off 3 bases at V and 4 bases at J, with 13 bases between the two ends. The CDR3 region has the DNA TGCGCCAGCAGCCACCCCACAGGGTACGGAAACACCATATATTTT. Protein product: CASSHPTGYGNTIYF.

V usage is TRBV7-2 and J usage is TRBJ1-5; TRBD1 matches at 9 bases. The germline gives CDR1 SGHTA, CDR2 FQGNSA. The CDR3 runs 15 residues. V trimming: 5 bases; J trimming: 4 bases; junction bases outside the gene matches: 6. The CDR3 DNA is TGTGCCAGCAGCCCGACCGGGACAGGGAATCAGCCCCAGCATTTT. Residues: CASSPTGTGNQPQHF.

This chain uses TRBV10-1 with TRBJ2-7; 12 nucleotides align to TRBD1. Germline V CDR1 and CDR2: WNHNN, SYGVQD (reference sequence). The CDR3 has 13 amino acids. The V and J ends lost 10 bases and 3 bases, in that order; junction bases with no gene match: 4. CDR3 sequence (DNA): TGCGCCAAAAGGGACAGGGGGCACTACGAGCAGTACTTC. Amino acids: CAKRDRGHYEQYF.

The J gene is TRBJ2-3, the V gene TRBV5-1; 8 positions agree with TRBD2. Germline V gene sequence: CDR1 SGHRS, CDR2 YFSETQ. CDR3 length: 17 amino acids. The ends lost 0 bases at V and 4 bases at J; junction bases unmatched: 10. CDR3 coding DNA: TGCGCCAGCAGCTTGGCCGTAACGGGGGGGCCTTCAGATACGCAGTATTTT. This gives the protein CASSLAVTGGPSDTQYF. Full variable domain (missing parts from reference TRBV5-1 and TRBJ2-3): KAGVTQTPRYLIKTRGQQVTLSCSPISGHRSVSWYQQTPGQGLQFLFEYFSETQRNKGNFPGRFSGRQFSNSRSEMNVSTLELGDSALYLCASSLAVTGGPSDTQYFGPGTRLTVL.